This T cell receptor (beta chain) was identified in a study of blood T cell repertoires in COVID-19. Study summary: Sites across the United States, Italy and Spain contributed samples from acute and convalescent COVID-19. The analysed material was cDNA or gDNA that came from T cells, B-cell-depleted T cells, or PBMCs.

The CDR3 consists of 14 residues. The germline CDR1 and CDR2 sequences are LNHDA and SQIVND (reference sequence). Trimming pared 2 bases from V and 7 bases from J, leaving 12 bases between. This clone has only a few counts. Profiled with immunoSEQ multiplex PCR; TCRdb holds only in-frame clones, not every one. The table shows roughly 250,000 clones, with 75% to 90% occurring only once. The rearrangement links TRBV19 to TRBJ2-1, with D possibly TRBD2 on 6 matching bases. The sequencing sample was made of PBMCs or T cells enriched from blood (not recorded which). The TCR originated in a woman between 18 and 30 years old who had recovered from COVID-19. The CDR3 loop reads CASSISGLSNEQFF. CDR3 bases: TGTGCCAGTAGTATATCGGGACTTTCAAATGAGCAGTTCTTC.